This TCR beta chain is from a study of shared clonotypes between healthy human individuals. Study-wide results and caveats: Several donors showed sharing of about 5.5% of naive CD4 clonotypes.

TCRdb's table, derived via immunoSEQ multiplex PCR, lists solely in-frame clones and lacks some. The sample contains 650,000 to 750,000 clones, around 72% of which appear only once. Trimming pared 1 base from V and 4 bases from J, leaving 7 bases between. The CDR3 runs to 13 residues. Germline V gene data show CDR1 as SGHAT and CDR2 as FQNNGV. Points on this clone: Its antigen is not known.

The sample was memory CD4+ T cells sorted from blood. Subset here: CD45RA-negative fraction. The V and J genes are TRBV11-2 and TRBJ1-1; no clear D. The receptor was derived from a woman in her twenties or thirties in good health. The DNA for the CDR3 is TGTGCCAGCAGCTTAGTAGGGTTCACTGAAGCTTTCTTT. Its translation is CASSLVGFTEAFF.